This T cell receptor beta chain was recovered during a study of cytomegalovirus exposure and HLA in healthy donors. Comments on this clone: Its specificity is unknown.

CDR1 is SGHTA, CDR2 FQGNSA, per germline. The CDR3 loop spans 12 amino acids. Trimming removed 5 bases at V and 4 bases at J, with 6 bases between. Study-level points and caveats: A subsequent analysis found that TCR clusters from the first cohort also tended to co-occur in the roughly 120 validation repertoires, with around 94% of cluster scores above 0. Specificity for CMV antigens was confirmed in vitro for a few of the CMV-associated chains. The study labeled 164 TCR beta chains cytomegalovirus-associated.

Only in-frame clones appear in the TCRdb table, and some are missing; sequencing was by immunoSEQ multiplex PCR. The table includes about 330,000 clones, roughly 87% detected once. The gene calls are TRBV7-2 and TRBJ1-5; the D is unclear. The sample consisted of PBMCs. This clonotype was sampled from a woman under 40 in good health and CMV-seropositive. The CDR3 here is CASSLDNQPQHF. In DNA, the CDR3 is TGTGCCAGCAGCCTAGATAATCAGCCCCAGCATTTT. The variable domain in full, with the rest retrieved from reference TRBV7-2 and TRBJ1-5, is GAGVSQSPSNKVTEKGKDVELRCDPISGHTALYWYRQSLGQGLEFLIYFQGNSAPDKSGLPSDRFSAERTGGSVSTLTIQRTQQEDSAVYLCASSLDNQPQHFGDGTRLSIL.